This T cell receptor beta chain derives from a study of regulatory T cells in long-lasting Graves disease. V gave up 0 bases and J gave up 6 bases, with 11 bases separating them. Per germline, CDR1 MNHEY and CDR2 SVGAGI. The CDR3 runs 14 residues. Sequencing libraries for TCR beta were prepared with iRepertoire HTBI primers and Arm-PCR of CDR3 regions. Via MiXCR, TCRdb re-called the multiplex PCR reads, giving one row per CDR3 protein. The profile covers roughly 470,000 distinct CDR3 sequences, with less than 25% appearing a single time and 7.8% taken by the ten largest. Sample time point: persistent/refractory GD, antithyroid drugs over 5 years with positive TRAb. PBMC RNA was the source of the TCR library.

The chain is built from TRBV6-5 and TRBJ1-1; possibly TRBD1 for D (5 bases). The source was peripheral blood mononuclear cells (PBMCs), collected when the disease was refractory, from a patient treated with antithyroid drugs. The sequence was obtained from a female donor with Graves disease. Written as DNA, the CDR3 is TGTGCCAGCAGTTACTCTGGTCGGGGCGCTGAAGCTTTCTTT. It encodes CASSYSGRGAEAFF.